This TCR beta chain derives from a study of blood T cell repertoires in COVID-19. Study in general: Spain, Italy and the United States supplied samples that represented acute and convalescent COVID-19.

The CDR3 contains 13 residues. The germline V gene has CDR1 MNHEY and CDR2 SVGAGI. Trimming shortened V by 6 bases and J by 6 bases, and 11 bases separated the two germline ends. Per the authors' pipeline: Nucleated cell number was recorded as an estimate derived from reference gene primer amplification. Measured with immunoSEQ multiplex PCR; TCRdb has only the in-frame clones, and not every one. The V and J calls and clone size are taken from that table; D and trimming were inferred from the DNA. Of 70,000 or so clones listed, roughly nine tenths were seen once; the top ten hold over 8%. This sequence was found in a human donor in a cohort sampled during active COVID-19. The rearrangement joins TRBV6-5 to TRBJ2-2; the D gene is possibly TRBD2 (5 bases). Sequencing used peripheral blood. CDR3 DNA sequence: TGTGCCAGCAGACCCCTAGCTGCCGGGGAGCTGTTTTTT. It encodes CASRPLAAGELFF.